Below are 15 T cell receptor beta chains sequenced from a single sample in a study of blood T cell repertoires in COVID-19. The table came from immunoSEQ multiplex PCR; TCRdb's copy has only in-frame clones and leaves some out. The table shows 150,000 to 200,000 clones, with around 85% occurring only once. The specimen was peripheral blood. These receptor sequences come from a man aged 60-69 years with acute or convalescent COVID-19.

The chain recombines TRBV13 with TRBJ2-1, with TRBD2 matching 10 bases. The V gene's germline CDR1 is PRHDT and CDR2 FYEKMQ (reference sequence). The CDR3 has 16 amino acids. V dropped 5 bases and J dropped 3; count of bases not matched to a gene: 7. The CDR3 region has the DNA TGTGCCAGCAGCGAACCTAGCGGGAGAGTCTACAATGAGCAGTTCTTC. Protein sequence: CASSEPSGRVYNEQFF.

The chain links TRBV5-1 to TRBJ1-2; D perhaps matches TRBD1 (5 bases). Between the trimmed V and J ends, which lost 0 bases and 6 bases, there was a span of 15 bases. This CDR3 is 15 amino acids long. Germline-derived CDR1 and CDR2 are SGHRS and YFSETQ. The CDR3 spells CASSLEAQKGHGYTF. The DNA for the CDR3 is TGCGCCAGCAGCTTGGAGGCCCAGAAGGGGCATGGCTACACCTTC.

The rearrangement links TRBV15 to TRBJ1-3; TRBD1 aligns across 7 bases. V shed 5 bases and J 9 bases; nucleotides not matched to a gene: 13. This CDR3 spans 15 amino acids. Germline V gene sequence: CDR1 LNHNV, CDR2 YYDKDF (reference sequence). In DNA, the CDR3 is TGTGCCACCAGCCCGGGCGACAGGGCCATCGGCACCATATATTTT. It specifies CATSPGDRAIGTIYF.

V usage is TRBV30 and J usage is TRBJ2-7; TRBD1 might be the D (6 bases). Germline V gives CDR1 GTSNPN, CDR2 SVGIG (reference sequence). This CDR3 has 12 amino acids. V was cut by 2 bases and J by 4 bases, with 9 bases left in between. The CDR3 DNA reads TGTGCCTGGAGTACAAGGGGGTACGAGCAGTACTTC. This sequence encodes CAWSTRGYEQYF.

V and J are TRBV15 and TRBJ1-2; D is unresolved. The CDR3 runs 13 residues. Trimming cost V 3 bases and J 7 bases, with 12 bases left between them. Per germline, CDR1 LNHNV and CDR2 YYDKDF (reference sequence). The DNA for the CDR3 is TGTGCCACCAGCAGCAGGCCGACCACTGGCTACACCTTC. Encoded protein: CATSSRPTTGYTF.

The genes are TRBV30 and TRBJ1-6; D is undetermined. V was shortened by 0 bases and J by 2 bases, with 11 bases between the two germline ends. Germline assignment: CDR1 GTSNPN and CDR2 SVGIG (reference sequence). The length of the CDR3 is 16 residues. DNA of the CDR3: TGTGCCTGGAGTGTAGGCGGGGTGACCTATAATTCACCCCTCCACTTT. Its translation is CAWSVGGVTYNSPLHF.

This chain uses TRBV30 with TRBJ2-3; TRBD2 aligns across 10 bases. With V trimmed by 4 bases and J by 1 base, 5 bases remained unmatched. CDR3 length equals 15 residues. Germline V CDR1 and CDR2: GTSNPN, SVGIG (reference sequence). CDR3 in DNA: TGTGCCTGGATCTTACTAGCGGGACGCACAGATACGCAGTATTTT. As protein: CAWILLAGRTDTQYF.

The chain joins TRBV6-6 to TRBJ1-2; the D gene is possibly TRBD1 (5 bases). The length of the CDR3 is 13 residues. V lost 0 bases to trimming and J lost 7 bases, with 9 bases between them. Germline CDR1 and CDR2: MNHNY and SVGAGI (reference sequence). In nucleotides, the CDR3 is TGTGCCAGCAGTTACTCGGGGGGAAGTGGCTACACCTTC. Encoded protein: CASSYSGGSGYTF.

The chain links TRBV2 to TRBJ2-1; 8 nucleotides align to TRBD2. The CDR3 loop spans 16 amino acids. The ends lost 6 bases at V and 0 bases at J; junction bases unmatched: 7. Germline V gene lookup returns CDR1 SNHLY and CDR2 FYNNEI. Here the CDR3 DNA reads TGTGCCAGCAGGCTCGGACTAGCAGGCTCCTACAATGAGCAGTTCTTC. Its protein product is CASRLGLAGSYNEQFF.

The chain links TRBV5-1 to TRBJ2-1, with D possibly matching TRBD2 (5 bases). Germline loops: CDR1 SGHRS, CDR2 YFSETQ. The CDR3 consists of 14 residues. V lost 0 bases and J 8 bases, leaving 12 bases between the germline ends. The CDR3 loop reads CASSLAGAGDEQFF. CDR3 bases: TGCGCCAGCAGCTTGGCCGGTGCGGGTGATGAGCAGTTCTTC. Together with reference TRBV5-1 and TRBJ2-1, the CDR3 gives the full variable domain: KAGVTQTPRYLIKTRGQQVTLSCSPISGHRSVSWYQQTPGQGLQFLFEYFSETQRNKGNFPGRFSGRQFSNSRSEMNVSTLELGDSALYLCASSLAGAGDEQFFGPGTRLTVL.

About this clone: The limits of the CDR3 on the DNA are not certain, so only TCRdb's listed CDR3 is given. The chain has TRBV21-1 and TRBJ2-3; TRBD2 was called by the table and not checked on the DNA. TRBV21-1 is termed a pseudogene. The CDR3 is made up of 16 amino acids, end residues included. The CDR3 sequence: CASSKVAVGSPDTQYF.

This CDR3 reads CASSLADRSYGYTF. Written as DNA, the CDR3 is TGCGCCAGCAGCTTGGCCGACAGGTCCTATGGCTACACCTTC. The gene calls are TRBV5-1 and TRBJ1-2; weak D call: TRBD1 (6 bases). V was cut by 0 bases and J by 4 bases, with 10 bases left in between. Germline CDR1 reads SGHRS; CDR2 reads YFSETQ. This CDR3 has 14 residues.

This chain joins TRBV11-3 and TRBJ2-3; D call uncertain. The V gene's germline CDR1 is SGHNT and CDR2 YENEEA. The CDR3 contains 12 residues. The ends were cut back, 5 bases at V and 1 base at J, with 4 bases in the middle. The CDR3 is CASSGRTDTQYF. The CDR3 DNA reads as TGTGCCAGCAGCGGGCGCACAGATACGCAGTATTTT.

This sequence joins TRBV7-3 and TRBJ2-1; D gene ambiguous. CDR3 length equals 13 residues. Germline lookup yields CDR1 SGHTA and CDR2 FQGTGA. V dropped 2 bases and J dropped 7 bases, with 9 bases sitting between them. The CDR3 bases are TGTGCCAGCAGCTTACGAAGCAGGAATGAGCAGTTCTTC. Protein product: CASSLRSRNEQFF.

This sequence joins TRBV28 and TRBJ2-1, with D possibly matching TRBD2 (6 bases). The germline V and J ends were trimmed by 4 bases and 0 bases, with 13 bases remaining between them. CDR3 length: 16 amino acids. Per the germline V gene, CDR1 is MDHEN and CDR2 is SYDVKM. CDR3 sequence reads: CASSSRDGSSYNEQFF. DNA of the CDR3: TGTGCCAGCAGTTCGCGGGATGGGAGCTCCTACAATGAGCAGTTCTTC.